Shown below are 21 T cell receptor beta chains from a single sample sequenced in a study of T cell repertoires in cytomegalovirus infection. TCRdb reanalysed the reads using MiXCR and keeps one entry per CDR3 protein. Here the sample spans more than 400,000 distinct CDR3 sequences, 26% being singletons. The specimen sequenced was PBMCs. The receptors derive from a human donor in good health (CMV status not recorded). Some clones in this sample may be carry-over from other donors' samples.

In this sample, this clonotype turned up a few times. The rearrangement joins TRBV7-2 to TRBJ1-1; the D is unclear. Germline values: CDR1 SGHTA, CDR2 FQGNSA. Trimming pared 1 base from V and 5 bases from J, leaving 5 bases between. The CDR3 runs 12 residues. Here the CDR3 DNA reads TGTGCCAGCAGCTTAGTACAGACTGAAGCTTTCTTT. This translates into CASSLVQTEAFF.

The V call is TRBV27, the J call TRBJ2-7, with D possibly being TRBD2 (6 bases). The V and J ends lost 3 bases and 4 bases respectively, with 13 bases between them. The CDR3 consists of 14 residues. Germline CDR1 MNHEY, CDR2 SMNVEV (reference sequence). The CDR3, as DNA: TGTGCCAGCAGTTTCAACGGGGGAAGTTACGAGCAGTACTTC. This sequence encodes CASSFNGGSYEQYF.

This clonotype was observed a handful of times. The DNA of the CDR3 is TGTGCCACCATTAAGGGTTATGGCTACACCTTC. It is translated as CATIKGYGYTF. This chain connects TRBV28 to TRBJ1-2, with D hard to call. Germline V lookup: CDR1 MDHEN, CDR2 SYDVKM. The CDR3 consists of 11 residues. V was cut by 10 bases and J by 5 bases, with 11 bases left in between.

The chain is built from TRBV5-6 and TRBJ2-7; D is perhaps TRBD2 (6 bases). Between the trimmed V and J ends, which lost 1 base and 4 bases, there was a span of 12 bases. Germline V gene lookup returns CDR1 SGHDT and CDR2 YYEEEE. This CDR3 is 14 amino acids long. CDR3 sequence (DNA): TGTGCCAGCAGCTTGATTTCCGGGGGTTACGAGCAGTACGTC. This codes for CASSLISGGYEQYV.

In its sample, this clonotype was seen many times. V gene TRBV7-2 combines with J gene TRBJ2-7; tentative D call: TRBD2 (6 bases). There are 17 residues in the CDR3. Germline V gene sequence: CDR1 SGHTA, CDR2 FQGNSA. The ends were cut back, 0 bases at V and 2 bases at J, with 17 bases in the middle. The CDR3 coding sequence is TGTGCCAGCAGCTTAGCGGAGAAGGTAGCGGCCCCCTACGAGCAGTACTTC. Amino acid sequence: CASSLAEKVAAPYEQYF.

This sequence joins TRBV27 and TRBJ1-5; D gene uncertain. V dropped 6 bases and J dropped 5 bases, with 14 bases sitting between them. The CDR3 loop spans 14 amino acids. CDR1 is MNHEY, CDR2 SMNVEV, per germline (reference sequence). In nucleotides, the CDR3 is TGTGCCAGCAGCCCCCAGAGTCCCCATCAGCCCCAGCATTTT. This sequence encodes CASSPQSPHQPQHF.

This clonotype was recorded at least ten times. The chain is built from TRBV7-2 and TRBJ2-3, with a possible D match to TRBD2 (5 bases). The CDR3 has 11 residues. Germline V gene lookup returns CDR1 SGHTA and CDR2 FQGNSA. Trimming shortened V by 11 bases and J by 6 bases, and 12 bases separated the two germline ends. The DNA of the CDR3 is TGTGCCGCGGGTCTAAGGGATACGCAGTATTTT. Protein product: CAAGLRDTQYF.

This clonotype was observed at least ten times. The chain links TRBV7-2 to TRBJ2-1, with 8 bases aligning to TRBD2. After removal of 4 bases from V and 5 bases from J, the junction contained 4 bases not matched to a gene. CDR1 is SGHTA and CDR2 is FQGNSA in the germline V gene. The length of the CDR3 is 14 residues. CDR3 in DNA: TGTGCCAGCAGCTATGCGCGGGGGGACAATGAGCAGTTCTTC. Encoded protein: CASSYARGDNEQFF.

The chain couples TRBV6-1 to TRBJ1-1; D possibly corresponds to TRBD1 (5 bases). The germline V gene encodes CDR1 MNHNS and CDR2 SASEGT. Trimming removed 2 bases from V and 6 bases from J, with 13 bases in between. The CDR3 has 14 amino acids. The CDR3 DNA reads TGTGCCAGCAGTGAAATTCAGGGTATCGCTGAAGCTTTCTTT. Translation gives CASSEIQGIAEAFF.

V and J are TRBV29-1 and TRBJ1-4, with D possibly being TRBD1 (6 bases). The germline gives CDR1 SQVTM, CDR2 ANQGSEA. V lost 6 bases and J 5 bases, leaving 19 bases between the germline ends. The CDR3 loop spans 15 amino acids. The DNA of the CDR3 is TGCAGCGTCTCCCCCCGGGACACATTAAATGAAAAACTGTTTTTT. This encodes CSVSPRDTLNEKLFF. Complete variable domain (other parts from reference TRBV29-1 and TRBJ1-4): SAVISQKPSRDICQRGTSLTIQCQVDSQVTMMFWYRQQPGQSLTLIATANQGSEATYESGFVIDKFPISRPNLTFSTLTVSNMSPEDSSIYLCSVSPRDTLNEKLFFGSGTQLSVL.

The chain uses TRBV6-6 and TRBJ2-5; D possibly corresponds to TRBD2 (5 bases). Trimming shortened V by 4 bases and J by 4 bases, and 16 bases separated the two germline ends. CDR1 MNHNY and CDR2 SVGAGI come from the germline V gene (reference sequence). The CDR3 is 15 residues long. The CDR3 coding sequence is TGTGCCAGCAGTTCGACCCTGGGAGTTGGAGAGACCCAGTACTTC. As protein: CASSSTLGVGETQYF.

This chain connects TRBV7-9 to TRBJ1-1; D is undetermined. V was trimmed by 5 bases and J by 0 bases, leaving 25 bases between them. Germline CDR1 SEHNR, CDR2 FQNEAQ (reference sequence). The CDR3 runs 19 residues. The CDR3 sequence is CASSLNRLRKIIMNTEAFF. The CDR3 coding sequence is TGTGCCAGCAGCCTAAACAGACTCAGAAAGATAATTATGAACACTGAAGCTTTCTTT.

The rearrangement joins TRBV12-3 or TRBV12-4 to TRBJ1-1, with D hard to call. V lost 4 bases and J 5 bases, leaving 8 bases between the germline ends. This CDR3 is 12 amino acids long. In nucleotides, the CDR3 is TGTGCCAGCAGTTCAACAGCGACTGAAGCTTTCTTT. The encoded protein is CASSSTATEAFF.

This clonotype showed up just a few times. V usage is TRBV28 and J usage is TRBJ2-7; TRBD2 aligns across 7 bases. With 6 bases clipped from V and 2 bases from J, the junction kept 7 bases outside the gene matches. Germline CDR1 MDHEN, CDR2 SYDVKM. The CDR3 runs to 14 residues. DNA for the CDR3: TGTGCCAGCAGCCCCGGGGAGGGCCCCTACGAGCAGTACTTC. Translating it yields CASSPGEGPYEQYF.

The V call is TRBV7-2, the J call TRBJ2-2; 10 bases map to TRBD2. The CDR3 totals 15 residues. Germline CDR1 reads SGHTA; CDR2 reads FQGNSA. V shed 6 bases, J shed 4 bases, and the junction held 5 bases outside the gene matches. The CDR3 bases are TGTGCCAGCAGAGGAGCGGGAGGGAGCACCGGGGAGCTGTTTTTT. Translated, it gives CASRGAGGSTGELFF.

This clonotype turned up a few times. The V gene is TRBV20-1, the J gene TRBJ1-1; 8 bases agree with TRBD1. The CDR3 consists of 14 residues. Germline V lookup: CDR1 DFQATT, CDR2 SNEGSKA (reference sequence). J gave up 0 bases and V 6 bases, and 6 bases lay outside the gene matches. The CDR3 protein is CSAKTGALNTEAFF. CDR3 sequence (DNA): TGCAGTGCCAAGACAGGGGCCCTGAACACTGAAGCTTTCTTT.

The chain has TRBV24-1 and TRBJ2-3; D is unresolved. Germline CDR1 and CDR2: KGHDR and SFDVKD. The CDR3 has 14 amino acids. Trimming took off 0 bases at V and 0 bases at J, with 3 bases between the two ends. The CDR3 spells CATSDLASTDTQYF. For the CDR3, the DNA is TGTGCCACCAGTGATTTGGCTAGCACAGATACGCAGTATTTT.

This clonotype was counted a few times. A read error is likely, as this CDR3 ends without the conserved phenylalanine or tryptophan. The limits of the CDR3 on the DNA are not certain, so only TCRdb's listed CDR3 is given. The gene calls are TRBV20-1 and TRBJ1-2. Both ends counted, the CDR3 spans 11 residues. Germline V gene lookup returns CDR1 DFQATT and CDR2 SNEGSKA (reference sequence). The CDR3: CSAADGQVERV.

V usage is TRBV28 and J usage is TRBJ1-1, with 12 positions matching TRBD1. Germline CDR1 MDHEN, CDR2 SYDVKM. Trimming at V came to 6 bases and at J to 2 bases, leaving 10 bases not matched to a gene. This CDR3 contains 17 residues. CDR3 sequence (DNA): TGTGCCAGCAGATACACAACCGGGACAGGGGGCAACACTGAAGCTTTCTTT. It is translated as CASRYTTGTGGNTEAFF.

The CDR3 protein is CASSFNLGQTLTGELFF. DNA for the CDR3: TGTGCCAGCAGCTTCAATCTTGGACAGACTTTAACCGGGGAGCTGTTTTTT. J is TRBJ2-2 and V is TRBV5-5, with D perhaps matching TRBD1 (6 bases). Germline CDR1 reads SGHKS; CDR2 reads YYEKEE (reference sequence). The length of the CDR3 is 17 residues. V shed 2 bases and J shed 5 bases, with 19 bases lying between them.

The V gene is TRBV12-3 or TRBV12-4, the J gene TRBJ2-3; the D gene is possibly TRBD2 (5 bases). This CDR3 spans 13 amino acids. The V gene lost 3 bases and the J gene lost 6 bases, with 10 bases spanning the gap. CDR3 in amino acids: CASSFERGDTQYF. For the CDR3, the DNA is TGTGCCAGCAGTTTTGAGCGAGGGGATACGCAGTATTTT.